This T cell receptor (beta chain) stems from a study of blood T cell repertoires in COVID-19. In germline, CDR1 is SNHLY, CDR2 FYNNEI. The CDR3 consists of 12 residues. V dropped 11 bases and J dropped 5; count of bases not matched to a gene: 4. The assay was immunoSEQ multiplex PCR, and TCRdb's table has in-frame clones only and misses some. The data hold over 65,000 clones, with 75% to 95% observed a single time. The sequenced material came from peripheral blood. This clonotype was sampled from a human donor in a cohort sampled during active COVID-19. This rearrangement joins TRBV2 to TRBJ1-1; 11 bases fit TRBD1. CDR3 bases: TGTGCCGGACAGGGGGCGCGGACTGAAGCTTTCTTT. It is translated as CAGQGARTEAFF.